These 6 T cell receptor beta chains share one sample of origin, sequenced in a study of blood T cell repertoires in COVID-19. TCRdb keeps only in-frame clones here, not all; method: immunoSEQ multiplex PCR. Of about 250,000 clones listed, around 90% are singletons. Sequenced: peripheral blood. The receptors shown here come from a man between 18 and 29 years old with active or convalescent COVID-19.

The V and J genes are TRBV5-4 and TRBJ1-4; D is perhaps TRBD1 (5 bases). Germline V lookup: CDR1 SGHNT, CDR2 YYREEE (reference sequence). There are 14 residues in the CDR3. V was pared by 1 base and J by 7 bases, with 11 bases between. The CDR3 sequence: CASSLNPGGEKLFF. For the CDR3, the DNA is TGTGCCAGCAGCTTGAATCCGGGGGGTGAAAAACTGTTTTTT.

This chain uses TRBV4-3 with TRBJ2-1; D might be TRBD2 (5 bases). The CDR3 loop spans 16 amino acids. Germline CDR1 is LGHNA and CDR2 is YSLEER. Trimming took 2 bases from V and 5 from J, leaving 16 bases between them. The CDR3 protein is CASSQSGFAWDNEQFF. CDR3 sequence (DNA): TGCGCCAGCAGCCAATCGGGGTTTGCGTGGGACAATGAGCAGTTCTTC.

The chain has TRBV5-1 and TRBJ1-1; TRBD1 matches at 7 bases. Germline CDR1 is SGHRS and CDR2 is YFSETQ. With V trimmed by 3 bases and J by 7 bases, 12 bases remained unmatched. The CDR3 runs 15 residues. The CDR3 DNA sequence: TGCGCCAGCAGCTCCCTGACAGGGCGTGGGGGTGAAGCTTTCTTT. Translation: CASSSLTGRGGEAFF.

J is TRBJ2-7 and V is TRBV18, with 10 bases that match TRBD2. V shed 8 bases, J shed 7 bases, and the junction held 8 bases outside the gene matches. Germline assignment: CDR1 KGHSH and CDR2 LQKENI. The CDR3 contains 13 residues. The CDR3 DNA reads TGTGCCAGCGGGGCTAGCGGGAGTGGAGAGCAGTACTTC. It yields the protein CASGASGSGEQYF.

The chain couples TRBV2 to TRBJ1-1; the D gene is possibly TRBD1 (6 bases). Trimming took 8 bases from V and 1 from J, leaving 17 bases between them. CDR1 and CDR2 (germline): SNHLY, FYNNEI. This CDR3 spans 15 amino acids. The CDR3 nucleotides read TGTGCCAGCTCTTTTTCGACAGGCCGGAACACTGAAGCTTTCTTT. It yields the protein CASSFSTGRNTEAFF.

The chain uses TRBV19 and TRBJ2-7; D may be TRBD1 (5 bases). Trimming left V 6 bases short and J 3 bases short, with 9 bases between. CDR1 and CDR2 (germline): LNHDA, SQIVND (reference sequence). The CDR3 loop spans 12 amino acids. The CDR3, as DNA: TGTGCCAGTAGCACCCAGGGCTACGAGCAGTACTTC. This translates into CASSTQGYEQYF. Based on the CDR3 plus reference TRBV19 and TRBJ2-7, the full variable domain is DGGITQSPKYLFRKEGQNVTLSCEQNLNHDAMYWYRQDPGQGLRLIYYSQIVNDFQKGDIAEGYSVSREKKESFPLTVTSAQKNPTAFYLCASSTQGYEQYFGPGTRLTVT.